Here is one T cell receptor beta chain with its context. Clones were sequenced by immunoSEQ multiplex PCR, and TCRdb holds only the in-frame ones, with some missing. In the table there are fewer than 250,000 clones, less than 90% of which are singletons. This record comes from a study of blood T cell repertoires in COVID-19. The overall study: T cells, B-cell-depleted T cells, or PBMCs provided the cDNA or gDNA that served as material.

V shed 10 bases and J shed 9 bases, with 22 bases lying between them. The CDR3 covers 14 residues. Germline CDR1 and CDR2: MNHEY and SMNVEV (reference sequence). The TCR originated in a man between 65 and 80 years old with acute or convalescent COVID-19. The V and J genes are TRBV27 and TRBJ1-5; D is possibly TRBD1 (5 bases). The sequenced sample was peripheral blood. The CDR3 coding sequence is TGTGCCACCTTGGGGGAGGGAGTAATGTTGCCCCAGCATTTT. Translated: CATLGEGVMLPQHF.